A single sample gave rise to the 22 T cell receptor beta chains below, sequenced in a study of blood T cell repertoires in COVID-19. This table comes from immunoSEQ multiplex PCR, and its TCRdb copy is limited to in-frame clones, with some not included. The sample consists of approximately 97,000 clones, 70% to 90% of them appearing once. The sequenced sample consisted of peripheral blood. These receptors were collected from an elderly woman with acute or convalescent COVID-19.

The chain employs TRBV7-2 and TRBJ2-2; TRBD2 aligns across 8 bases. Losses at the gene ends were 2 bases for V and 2 bases for J; bases not matched to a gene: 4. There are 16 residues in the CDR3. Germline CDR1 reads SGHTA; CDR2 reads FQGNSA. This CDR3 is CASSLSSGGNTGELFF. CDR3 in DNA: TGTGCCAGCAGCTTATCGAGCGGGGGAAACACCGGGGAGCTGTTTTTT.

The chain links TRBV10-1 to TRBJ2-5; 7 bases line up with TRBD2. The CDR3 extends over 13 amino acids. Trimming cost V 5 bases and J 2 bases; bases outside gene matches: 2. Germline CDR1 is WNHNN and CDR2 is SYGVQD (reference sequence). The CDR3 loop reads CASSSAGQETQYF. The CDR3 region has the DNA TGCGCCAGCAGTTCAGCGGGGCAAGAGACCCAGTACTTC.

The chain joins TRBV5-1 to TRBJ2-7; possible D gene TRBD2, 5 bases. V lost 3 bases and J lost 0, with 16 bases in between. The V gene's germline CDR1 is SGHRS and CDR2 YFSETQ. There are 16 residues in the CDR3. The CDR3 sequence: CASSSDLSGYSYEQYF. CDR3 nucleotides: TGCGCCAGCAGCTCGGATCTGAGCGGATACTCCTACGAGCAGTACTTC.

V gene TRBV4-1 combines with J gene TRBJ2-1; 8 bases are shared with TRBD2. Per germline, CDR1 MGHRA and CDR2 YSYEKL. This CDR3 comprises 17 residues. Trimming took 1 base from V and 2 from J; bases not matched to a gene: 7. The CDR3 sequence: CASSQGGAGAPYNEQFF. As DNA, the CDR3 is TGCGCCAGCAGCCAAGGGGGAGCGGGGGCCCCCTACAATGAGCAGTTCTTC.

V is TRBV4-1 and J is TRBJ1-4; 8 nucleotides match TRBD1. The CDR3 loop spans 15 amino acids. CDR1 and CDR2 from the germline V gene are MGHRA and YSYEKL. Unmatched junction bases numbered 5, after V lost 1 base and J lost 7 bases. CDR3 sequence reads: CASSQAYRGGEKLFF. The CDR3 DNA sequence: TGCGCCAGCAGCCAAGCCTACAGGGGGGGTGAAAAACTGTTTTTT.

This clone was detected once. This rearrangement joins TRBV28 to TRBJ2-7; possibly TRBD2 for D (7 bases). V was trimmed by 6 bases and J by 4 bases, leaving 16 bases between them. Germline values: CDR1 MDHEN, CDR2 SYDVKM. There are 14 residues in the CDR3. The CDR3 nucleotides are TGTGCCAGCAGCCCCGCAGGGGAGGGGTACGAGCAGTACTTC. Protein: CASSPAGEGYEQYF.

The chain links TRBV19 to TRBJ1-6; D remains unclear. This CDR3 has 18 amino acids. Germline loops: CDR1 LNHDA, CDR2 SQIVND (reference sequence). Trimming shortened V by 2 bases and J by 8 bases, and 22 bases separated the two germline ends. In DNA, the CDR3 is TGTGCCAGTAGTATATATCCCCCCGCAGGCAGCGGAGATTCACCCCTCCACTTT. This sequence encodes CASSIYPPAGSGDSPLHF.

The CDR3 bases are TGCGCCAGCAGCCCCCTACCGTACGGGGGGAACGCAGATACGCAGTATTTT. Encoded protein: CASSPLPYGGNADTQYF. The chain joins TRBV4-1 to TRBJ2-3, with 7 bases lining up with TRBD2. The J segment lost 4 bases and the V segment lost 4 bases, leaving 14 bases of the junction unmatched. CDR3 length equals 17 residues. Germline V gives CDR1 MGHRA, CDR2 YSYEKL.

This clone was seen a handful of times. V usage is TRBV2 and J usage is TRBJ1-5, with 9 bases identical to TRBD1. The CDR3 sequence is 17 residues long. Losses at the gene ends were 1 base for V and 3 bases for J; bases not matched to a gene: 7. The V gene's germline CDR1 is SNHLY and CDR2 FYNNEI. The CDR3 reads CASSEVGTGSFNQPQHF. The CDR3 DNA reads as TGTGCCAGCAGTGAAGTCGGGACAGGGTCTTTCAATCAGCCCCAGCATTTT.

The chain is built from TRBV3-1 (or the pseudogene TRBV3-2) and TRBJ1-2; D perhaps matches TRBD1 (6 bases). V lost 3 bases and J lost 6, with 14 bases in between. The germline V gene encodes CDR1 LGHDT and CDR2 YNNKEL (reference sequence). CDR3 length: 14 amino acids. The CDR3 loop reads CASSHSGGAHGYTF. The DNA for the CDR3 is TGTGCCAGCAGCCATTCGGGGGGGGCCCATGGCTACACCTTC.

The V call is TRBV7-9, the J call TRBJ2-7; D not resolved. The CDR3 runs 14 residues. The V and J ends lost 4 bases and 0 bases respectively, with 10 bases between them. Per the germline V gene, CDR1 is SEHNR and CDR2 is FQNEAQ (reference sequence). CDR3 loop: CASSSAPNSYEQYF. CDR3 DNA sequence: TGTGCCAGCAGCTCCGCTCCTAACTCCTACGAGCAGTACTTC.

V gene TRBV6-5 combines with J gene TRBJ2-7; 9 bases agree with TRBD1. From germline, CDR1 is MNHEY and CDR2 SVGAGI. The CDR3 sequence is 14 residues long. V lost 6 bases, J lost 2 bases, and 5 bases stayed unmatched. The CDR3 spells CASRRTGDAYEQYF. The CDR3 coding sequence is TGTGCCAGCAGGAGGACAGGGGACGCCTACGAGCAGTACTTC.

A remark on this clone: Mismatch with germline at one junction end may stem from a read error. The chain is built from TRBV5-1 and TRBJ2-4, with 9 bases fitting TRBD2. Per germline, CDR1 SGHRS and CDR2 YFSETQ. The length of the CDR3 is 20 residues. The CDR3 reads CASSLSGQRGAAGTKNIQYF. The CDR3 DNA sequence: TGCGCCAGCAGCTTGAGCGGTCAGCGGGGGGCCGCGGGTACCAAAAACATTCAGTACTTT.

This CDR3 reads CASSYQGRVTEAFF. The CDR3 nucleotides are TGTGCCAGCAGTTACCAGGGGAGGGTCACTGAAGCTTTCTTT. The rearrangement links TRBV6-5 to TRBJ1-1, with a possible D match to TRBD1 (6 bases). V was trimmed by 2 bases and J by 4 bases, leaving 11 bases between them. The V gene's germline CDR1 is MNHEY and CDR2 SVGAGI. The CDR3 is 14 amino acids.

The chain uses TRBV19 and TRBJ2-3; the D is unclear. The V and J ends lost 6 bases and 0 bases respectively, with 10 bases between them. The CDR3 runs to 14 residues. Germline assignment: CDR1 LNHDA and CDR2 SQIVND (reference sequence). CDR3 nucleotides: TGTGCCAGTAGACTGGGCCCTAGCACAGATACGCAGTATTTT. The encoded protein is CASRLGPSTDTQYF.

The chain has TRBV5-1 and TRBJ1-6, with D unresolved. V was clipped by 2 bases and J by 10 bases, with 19 bases between them. From germline, CDR1 is SGHRS and CDR2 YFSETQ. CDR3 length: 16 residues. The CDR3 nucleotides are TGCGCCAGCAGCTTCGATCAGACCAGCCCCGGGTCACCCCTCCACTTT. Translation gives CASSFDQTSPGSPLHF.

The chain uses TRBV6-5 and TRBJ1-6; TRBD1 agrees at 11 bases. Germline CDR1 reads MNHEY; CDR2 reads SVGAGI. The ends lost 6 bases at V and 8 bases at J; junction bases unmatched: 3. CDR3 length equals 14 residues. The CDR3 DNA is TGTGCCAGCAGGGGACAGGGGGGATATTCACCCCTCCACTTT. Translated, it gives CASRGQGGYSPLHF.

V and J are TRBV10-1 and TRBJ1-1; 7 nucleotides line up with TRBD1. This CDR3 has 13 residues. V shed 10 bases and J 2 bases; nucleotides not matched to a gene: 7. Germline lookup yields CDR1 WNHNN and CDR2 SYGVQD (reference sequence). The CDR3 sequence is CATQQGLNTEAFF. The CDR3 coding sequence is TGCGCCACACAACAGGGGCTAAACACTGAAGCTTTCTTT.

The chain employs TRBV2 and TRBJ1-1; the match to TRBD1 covers 8 bases. Germline-derived CDR1 and CDR2 are SNHLY and FYNNEI. This CDR3 has 11 amino acids. J lost 11 bases, V lost 8 bases, and 7 bases had no gene match. The DNA of the CDR3 is TGTGCCAGCCAGGACAGGGTGTTGGCTTTCTTT. It translates to CASQDRVLAFF.

The chain carries TRBV19 and TRBJ2-3, with 7 nucleotides matching TRBD2. The V gene end was trimmed by 4 bases and the J gene end by 7 bases; junction bases not matched to a gene: 8. The CDR3 length is 14 residues. Germline V gives CDR1 LNHDA, CDR2 SQIVND (reference sequence). The CDR3 sequence is CASSTTGGGNTQYF. The CDR3 nucleotides are TGTGCCAGTAGTACCACCGGCGGGGGTAATACGCAGTATTTT.

This clone appeared a few times. V and J are TRBV5-1 and TRBJ2-7; TRBD1 matches at 7 bases. The CDR3 is 14 amino acids. The ends lost 2 bases at V and 2 bases at J; junction bases unmatched: 4. Germline V CDR1 and CDR2: SGHRS, YFSETQ. CDR3: CASSFTGVTYEQYF. DNA for the CDR3: TGCGCCAGCAGCTTTACAGGGGTTACCTACGAGCAGTACTTC.

The sample holds one count of this clone. The chain couples TRBV3-1 (or the pseudogene TRBV3-2) to TRBJ2-6, with D possibly matching TRBD2 (5 bases). Germline CDR1 and CDR2: LGHDT and YNNKEL (reference sequence). Trimming shortened V by 2 bases and J by 4 bases, and 9 bases separated the two germline ends. This CDR3 has 15 residues. In nucleotides, the CDR3 is TGTGCCAGCAGCCAATCGAGGGCCGGGGCCAACGTCCTGACTTTC. Protein sequence: CASSQSRAGANVLTF.